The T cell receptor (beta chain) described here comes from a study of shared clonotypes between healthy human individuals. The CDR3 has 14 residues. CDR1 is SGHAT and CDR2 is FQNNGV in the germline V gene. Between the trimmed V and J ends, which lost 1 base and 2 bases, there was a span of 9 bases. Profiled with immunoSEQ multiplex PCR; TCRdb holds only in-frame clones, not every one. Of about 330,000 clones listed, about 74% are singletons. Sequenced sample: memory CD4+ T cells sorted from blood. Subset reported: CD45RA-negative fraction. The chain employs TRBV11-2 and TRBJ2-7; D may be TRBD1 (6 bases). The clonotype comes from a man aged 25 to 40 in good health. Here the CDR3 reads CASSLAQGPYEQYF. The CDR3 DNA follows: TGTGCCAGCAGCTTAGCCCAGGGGCCCTACGAGCAGTACTTC.